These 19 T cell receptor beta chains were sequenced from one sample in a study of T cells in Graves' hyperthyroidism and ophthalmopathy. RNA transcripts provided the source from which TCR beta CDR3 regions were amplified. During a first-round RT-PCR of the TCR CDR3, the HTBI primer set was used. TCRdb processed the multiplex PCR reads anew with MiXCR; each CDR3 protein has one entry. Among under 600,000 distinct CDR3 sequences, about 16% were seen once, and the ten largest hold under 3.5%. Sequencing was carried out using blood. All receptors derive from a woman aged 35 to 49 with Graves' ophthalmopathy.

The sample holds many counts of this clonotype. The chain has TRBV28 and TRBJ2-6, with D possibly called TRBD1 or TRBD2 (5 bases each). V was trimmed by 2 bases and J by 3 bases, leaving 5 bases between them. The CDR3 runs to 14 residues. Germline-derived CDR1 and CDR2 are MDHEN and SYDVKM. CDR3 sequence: CASSLGGGANVLTF. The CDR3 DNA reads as TGTGCCAGCAGTTTAGGGGGTGGGGCCAACGTCCTGACTTTC. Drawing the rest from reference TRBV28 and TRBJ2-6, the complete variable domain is DVKVTQSSRYLVKRTGEKVFLECVQDMDHENMFWYRQDPGLGLRLIYFSYDVKMKEKGDIPEGYSVSREKKERFSLILESASTNQTSMYLCASSLGGGANVLTFGAGSRLTVL.

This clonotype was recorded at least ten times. The chain's CDR3 is CASTQDEKLFF. CDR3 DNA sequence: TGTGCCAGCACCCAAGATGAAAAACTGTTTTTT. The chain couples TRBV28 to TRBJ1-4, with D hard to call. CDR3 length: 11 residues. Trimming stripped 7 bases from V and 6 bases from J, with 6 bases between. Germline CDR1 is MDHEN and CDR2 is SYDVKM.

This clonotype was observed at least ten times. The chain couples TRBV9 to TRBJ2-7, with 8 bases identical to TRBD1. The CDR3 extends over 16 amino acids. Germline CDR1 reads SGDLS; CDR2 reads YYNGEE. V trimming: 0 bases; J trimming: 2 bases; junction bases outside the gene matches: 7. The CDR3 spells CASSVDSRQGTYEQYF. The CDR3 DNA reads TGTGCCAGCAGCGTAGACTCTAGACAGGGGACCTACGAGCAGTACTTC.

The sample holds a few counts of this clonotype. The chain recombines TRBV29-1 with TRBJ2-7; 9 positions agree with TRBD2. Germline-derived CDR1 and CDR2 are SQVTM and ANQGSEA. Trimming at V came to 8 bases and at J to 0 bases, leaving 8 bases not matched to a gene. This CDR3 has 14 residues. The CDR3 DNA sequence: TGCAGCTGCAGGATAGCGGGAGACTCCTACGAGCAGTACTTC. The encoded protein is CSCRIAGDSYEQYF.

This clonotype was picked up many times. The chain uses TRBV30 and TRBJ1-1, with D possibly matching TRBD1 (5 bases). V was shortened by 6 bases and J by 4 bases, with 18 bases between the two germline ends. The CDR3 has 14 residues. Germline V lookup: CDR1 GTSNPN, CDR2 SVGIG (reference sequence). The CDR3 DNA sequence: TGTGCCTGCTCCGGGGGGGGTTACAGCACTGAAGCTTTCTTT. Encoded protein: CACSGGGYSTEAFF.

Written as DNA, the CDR3 is TGTGCCAGCAGCTTAGCTGGGGGGGGGGCCCGGTTGAGTGAGCAGTTCTTC. This translates into CASSLAGGGARLSEQFF. This chain joins TRBV7-2 and TRBJ2-1, with TRBD2 as a possible D gene (7 bases). Trimming shortened V by 0 bases and J by 9 bases, and 21 bases separated the two germline ends. Germline V gives CDR1 SGHTA, CDR2 FQGNSA. The CDR3 totals 17 residues.

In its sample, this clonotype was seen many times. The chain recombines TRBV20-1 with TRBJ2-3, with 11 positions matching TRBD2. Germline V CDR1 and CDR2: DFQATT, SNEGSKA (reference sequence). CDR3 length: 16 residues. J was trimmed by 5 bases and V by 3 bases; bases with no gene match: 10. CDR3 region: CSASSASGRRGDTQYF. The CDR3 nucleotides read TGCAGTGCTAGCTCCGCTAGCGGGAGGCGGGGAGATACGCAGTATTTT.

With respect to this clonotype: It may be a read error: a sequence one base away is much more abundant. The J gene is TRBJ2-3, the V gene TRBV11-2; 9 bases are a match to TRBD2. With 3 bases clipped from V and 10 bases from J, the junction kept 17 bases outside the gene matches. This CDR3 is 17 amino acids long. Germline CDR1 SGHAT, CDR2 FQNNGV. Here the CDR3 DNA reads TGTGCCAGCAGCTTCAACGCCGGGACTAGCAATTTGGAGTCGCAGTATTTT. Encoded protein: CASSFNAGTSNLESQYF.

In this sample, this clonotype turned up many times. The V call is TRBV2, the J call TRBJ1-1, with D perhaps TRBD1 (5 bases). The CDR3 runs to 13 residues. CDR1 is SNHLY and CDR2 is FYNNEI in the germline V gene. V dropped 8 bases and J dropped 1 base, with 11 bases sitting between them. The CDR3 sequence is CASSEGRNTEAFF. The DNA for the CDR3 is TGTGCCAGCTCGGAGGGGAGGAACACTGAAGCTTTCTTT.

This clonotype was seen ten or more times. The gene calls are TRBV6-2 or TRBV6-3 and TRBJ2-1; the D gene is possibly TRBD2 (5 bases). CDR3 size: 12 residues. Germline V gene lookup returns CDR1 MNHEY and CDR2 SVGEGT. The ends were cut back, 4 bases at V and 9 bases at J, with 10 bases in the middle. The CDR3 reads CASSLLDVEQFF. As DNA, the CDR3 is TGTGCCAGCAGTTTACTAGATGTTGAGCAGTTCTTC.

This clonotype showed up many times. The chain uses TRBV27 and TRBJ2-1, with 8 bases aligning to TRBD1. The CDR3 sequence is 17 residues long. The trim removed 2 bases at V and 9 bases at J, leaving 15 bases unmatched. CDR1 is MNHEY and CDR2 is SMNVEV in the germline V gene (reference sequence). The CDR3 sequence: CASSLPPTPRQGTEQFF. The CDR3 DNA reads TGTGCCAGCAGTTTACCACCTACCCCACGACAGGGGACTGAGCAGTTCTTC.

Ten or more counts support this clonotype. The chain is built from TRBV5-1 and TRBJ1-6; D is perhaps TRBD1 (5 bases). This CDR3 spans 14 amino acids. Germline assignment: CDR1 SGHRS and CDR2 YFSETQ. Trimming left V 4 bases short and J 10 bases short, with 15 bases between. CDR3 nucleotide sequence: TGCGCCAGCAGCCTCCGGGACCTGGGATCACCCCTCCACTTT. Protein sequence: CASSLRDLGSPLHF.

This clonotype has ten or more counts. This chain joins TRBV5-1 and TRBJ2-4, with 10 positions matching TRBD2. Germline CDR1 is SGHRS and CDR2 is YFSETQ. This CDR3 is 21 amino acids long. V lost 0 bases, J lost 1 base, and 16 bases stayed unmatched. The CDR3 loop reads CASSLGGEGLAATSAKNIQYF. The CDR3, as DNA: TGCGCCAGCAGCTTGGGCGGAGAAGGACTAGCGGCCACGTCGGCCAAAAACATTCAGTACTTC.

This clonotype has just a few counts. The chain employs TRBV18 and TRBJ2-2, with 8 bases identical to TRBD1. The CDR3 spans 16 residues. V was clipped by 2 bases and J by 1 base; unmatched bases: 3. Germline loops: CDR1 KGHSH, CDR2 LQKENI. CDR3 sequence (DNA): TGTGCCAGCTCACCAAGGGGACAGGTGAACACCGGGGAGCTGTTTTTT. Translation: CASSPRGQVNTGELFF.

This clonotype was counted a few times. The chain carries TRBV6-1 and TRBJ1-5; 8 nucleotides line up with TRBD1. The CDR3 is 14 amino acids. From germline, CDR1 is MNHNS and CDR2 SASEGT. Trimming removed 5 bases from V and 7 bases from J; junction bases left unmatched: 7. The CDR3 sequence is CASSFDRGHQPQHF. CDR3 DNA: TGTGCCAGCAGTTTCGACAGGGGTCACCAGCCCCAGCATTTT.

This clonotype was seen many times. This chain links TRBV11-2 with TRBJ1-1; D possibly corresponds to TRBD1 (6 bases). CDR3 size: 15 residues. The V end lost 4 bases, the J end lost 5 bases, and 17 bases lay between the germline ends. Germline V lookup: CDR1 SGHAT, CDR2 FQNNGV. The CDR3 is CASSSLQGPWTEAFF. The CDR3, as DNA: TGTGCCAGCAGCTCTTTACAGGGCCCGTGGACTGAAGCTTTCTTT.

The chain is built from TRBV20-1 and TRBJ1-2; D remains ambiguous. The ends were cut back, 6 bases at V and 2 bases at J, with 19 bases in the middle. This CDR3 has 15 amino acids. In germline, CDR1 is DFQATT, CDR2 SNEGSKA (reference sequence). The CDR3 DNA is TGCAGTGCCAAACTTACGAACTCAAAAAACTATGGCTACACCTTC. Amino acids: CSAKLTNSKNYGYTF.

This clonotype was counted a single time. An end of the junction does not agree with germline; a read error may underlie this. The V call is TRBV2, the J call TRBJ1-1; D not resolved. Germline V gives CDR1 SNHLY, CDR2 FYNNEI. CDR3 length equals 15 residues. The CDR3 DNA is TGTGCCAGCAGTTTCCTAGCGGGAGTGAACAATGAAGCTTTCTTT. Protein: CASSFLAGVNNEAFF.

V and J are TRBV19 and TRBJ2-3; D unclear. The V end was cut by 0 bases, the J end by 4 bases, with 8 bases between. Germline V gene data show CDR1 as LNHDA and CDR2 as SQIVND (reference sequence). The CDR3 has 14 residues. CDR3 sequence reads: CASSIDQEPDTQYF. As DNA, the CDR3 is TGTGCCAGTAGTATAGATCAGGAACCAGATACGCAGTATTTT.